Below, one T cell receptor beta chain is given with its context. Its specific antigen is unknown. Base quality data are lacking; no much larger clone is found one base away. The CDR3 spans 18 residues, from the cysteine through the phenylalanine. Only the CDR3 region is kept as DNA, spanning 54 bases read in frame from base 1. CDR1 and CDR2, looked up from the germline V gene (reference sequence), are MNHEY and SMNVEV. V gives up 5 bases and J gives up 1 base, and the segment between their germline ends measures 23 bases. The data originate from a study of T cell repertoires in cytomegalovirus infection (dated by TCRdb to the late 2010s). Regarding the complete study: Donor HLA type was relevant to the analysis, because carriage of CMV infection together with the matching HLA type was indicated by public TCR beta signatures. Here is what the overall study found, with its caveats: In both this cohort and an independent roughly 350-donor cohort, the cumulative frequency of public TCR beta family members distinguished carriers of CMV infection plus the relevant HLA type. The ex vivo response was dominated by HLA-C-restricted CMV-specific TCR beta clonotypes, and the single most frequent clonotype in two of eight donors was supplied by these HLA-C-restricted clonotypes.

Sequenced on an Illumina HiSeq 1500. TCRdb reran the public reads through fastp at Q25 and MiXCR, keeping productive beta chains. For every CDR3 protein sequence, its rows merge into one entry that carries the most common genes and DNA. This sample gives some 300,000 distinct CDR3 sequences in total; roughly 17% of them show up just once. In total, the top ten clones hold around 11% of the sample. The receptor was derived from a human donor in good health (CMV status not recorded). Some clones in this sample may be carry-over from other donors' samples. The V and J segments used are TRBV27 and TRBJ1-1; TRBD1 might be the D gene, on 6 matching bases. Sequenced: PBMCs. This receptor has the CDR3 CASSDEPPTGTPNTEAFF. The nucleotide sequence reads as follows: TGTGCCAGCAGTGACGAACCCCCAACAGGGACCCCGAACACTGAAGCTTTCTTT.